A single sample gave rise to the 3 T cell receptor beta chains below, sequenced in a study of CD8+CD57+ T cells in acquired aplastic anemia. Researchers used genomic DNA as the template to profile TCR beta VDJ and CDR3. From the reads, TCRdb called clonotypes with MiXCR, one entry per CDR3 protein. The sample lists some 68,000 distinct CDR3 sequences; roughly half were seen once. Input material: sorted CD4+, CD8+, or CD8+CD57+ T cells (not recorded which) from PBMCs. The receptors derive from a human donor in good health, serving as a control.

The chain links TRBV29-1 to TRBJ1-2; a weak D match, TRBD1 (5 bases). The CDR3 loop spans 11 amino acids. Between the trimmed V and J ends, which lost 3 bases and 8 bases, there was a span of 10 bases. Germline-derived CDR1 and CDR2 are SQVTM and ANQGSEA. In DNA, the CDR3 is TGCAGCGTTGAGGGGCGGAGGGGCTACACCTTC. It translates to CSVEGRRGYTF.

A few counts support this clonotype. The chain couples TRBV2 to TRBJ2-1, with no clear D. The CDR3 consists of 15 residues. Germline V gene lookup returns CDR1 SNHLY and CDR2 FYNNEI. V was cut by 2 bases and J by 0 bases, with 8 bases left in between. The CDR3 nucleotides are TGTGCCAGCAGTGAAAGTCTAGTCTCCTACAATGAGCAGTTCTTC. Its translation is CASSESLVSYNEQFF. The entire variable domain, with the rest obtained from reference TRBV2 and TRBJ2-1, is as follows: EPEVTQTPSHQVTQMGQEVILRCVPISNHLYFYWYRQILGQKVEFLVSFYNNEISEKSEIFDDQFSVERPDGSNFTLKIRSTKLEDSAMYFCASSESLVSYNEQFFGPGTRLTVL.

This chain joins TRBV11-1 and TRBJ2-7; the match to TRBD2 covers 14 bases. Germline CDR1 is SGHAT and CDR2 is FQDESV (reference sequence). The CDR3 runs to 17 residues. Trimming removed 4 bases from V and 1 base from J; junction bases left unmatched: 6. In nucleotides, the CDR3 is TGTGCCAGCAGCTCCGGGACTAGCGGGGGTACGTCCTACGAGCAGTACTTC. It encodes CASSSGTSGGTSYEQYF.